This TCR beta chain appears in the sequencing data of a study of human thymus T cells. Findings of the study overall: Repertoires from thymus and blood appeared to show biased V and J gene usage.

Having surgery to correct congenital heart defects, healthy Finnish infants acted as the donors. In germline, CDR1 is MNHEY, CDR2 SVGAGI. V was clipped by 10 bases and J by 4 bases, with 16 bases between them. This CDR3 has 13 amino acids. On this clone itself: The antigen remains unidentified.

Assay used: immunoSEQ multiplex PCR; TCRdb lists only in-frame clones, some missing. The table includes some 46,000 clones, 85% to 95% detected once. The sequence was collected from a girl under three years old with a congenital heart defect but otherwise immunologically healthy. The J gene is TRBJ1-1, the V gene TRBV6-5; D not certain. The sequenced sample was blood. CDR3 protein: CATFPDLGTEAFF. The CDR3 DNA reads TGTGCCACCTTTCCGGACCTAGGCACTGAAGCTTTCTTT.